This paragraph reports one TCR beta chain. It has no known antigen specificity. Base qualities are not provided; no much larger clone lies one nucleotide away. This record belongs to a study of T cell repertoires in cytomegalovirus infection (dated 2019 in TCRdb). In the study overall: The HLA type of each donor mattered for the analysis, because public TCR beta signatures pointed to carriage of CMV infection along with the matching HLA type. Points the paper makes about the study in general: The ex vivo response was dominated by HLA-C-restricted CMV-specific TCR beta clonotypes, which also provided the single most frequent clonotype in two of eight donors. Carriers of CMV infection plus the relevant HLA type were discriminated by the cumulative frequency of public TCR beta family members in the study cohort and in an independent roughly 400-donor cohort.

CDR1 and CDR2, looked up from the germline V gene (reference sequence), are LGHDT and YNNKEL. V and J are trimmed by 3 bases and 3 bases, and the gene matches miss 7 bases of the junction. Measured from the cysteine to the phenylalanine, the CDR3 is 15 residues long. Only CDR3 DNA is held: 45 bases, read in frame from base 1. Instrument used: Illumina HiSeq 1500. TCRdb reworked the public reads: Q25 trimming with fastp, MiXCR clone assembly, productive beta chains retained. When rows share a CDR3 protein, they turn into one entry using the most common DNA and genes. This sample comprises more than 150,000 distinct CDR3 sequences, 15% to 20% of them detected only once. Less than 3.5% of the sample is taken by the ten largest.

The sequence came from a human donor in good health (CMV status not recorded). Some clones in this sample may be carry-over from other donors' samples. The material sequenced was PBMCs. The V and J segments used are TRBV3-1 and TRBJ2-5, with 7 central nucleotides matching TRBD1. DNA sequence: TGTGCCAGCAGCCATCCCAGACAGGGCAAAGAGACCCAGTACTTC. Its protein is CASSHPRQGKETQYF.